The 5 T cell receptor beta chains below all came from one sample that was sequenced in a study of Graves' ophthalmopathy and Graves' hyperthyroidism. Investigators amplified TCR beta CDR3 regions from RNA transcripts. HTBI-primed first-round RT-PCR preceded second-round multiplex PCR. From the multiplex PCR reads, TCRdb called clonotypes with MiXCR, one entry per CDR3 protein. In the table there are 400,000 to 450,000 distinct CDR3 sequences, 20% to 25% of which are singletons. The source material was peripheral blood. These receptors came from a woman between 18 and 30 years old with stable Graves' hyperthyroidism.

V and J are TRBV4-3 and TRBJ2-7; 11 nucleotides agree with TRBD2. After removal of 0 bases from V and 2 bases from J, the junction contained 3 bases not matched to a gene. Germline CDR1 reads LGHNA; CDR2 reads YSLEER. The CDR3 is made up of 16 amino acids. This CDR3 is CASSQDFSGRAYEQYF. Here the CDR3 DNA reads TGCGCCAGCAGCCAAGATTTTAGCGGGAGGGCCTACGAGCAGTACTTC.

The chain joins TRBV6-5 to TRBJ1-2, with 7 positions matching TRBD1. With 2 bases clipped from V and 4 bases from J, the junction kept 4 bases outside the gene matches. CDR3 length equals 14 residues. Germline V gives CDR1 MNHEY, CDR2 SVGAGI. This CDR3 reads CASSYPGTVYGYTF. In DNA, the CDR3 is TGTGCCAGCAGTTACCCCGGGACAGTCTATGGCTACACCTTC.

This clonotype came up many times. The chain recombines TRBV28 with TRBJ1-1; D is uncertain. Germline V gene lookup returns CDR1 MDHEN and CDR2 SYDVKM. Trimming removed 5 bases at V and 11 bases at J, with 15 bases between. The CDR3 spans 12 residues. CDR3 sequence (DNA): TGTGCCAGCAGTGGAGGTTCCTCCGATGCTTTCTTT. Protein: CASSGGSSDAFF.

V and J are TRBV15 and TRBJ1-1; D not certain. The V end lost 1 base, the J end lost 7 bases, and 10 bases lay between the germline ends. Germline lookup yields CDR1 LNHNV and CDR2 YYDKDF (reference sequence). The CDR3 sequence is 13 residues long. CDR3 loop: CATSRAINLEAFF. The CDR3 DNA reads TGTGCCACCAGCAGAGCAATCAACCTTGAAGCTTTCTTT.

The sample holds a few counts of this clonotype. The V gene is TRBV30, the J gene TRBJ2-6; D is unclear. The CDR3 extends over 15 amino acids. V lost 2 bases and J lost 1, with 9 bases in between. Germline CDR1 GTSNPN, CDR2 SVGIG (reference sequence). The CDR3 is CAWSRGSSGANVLTF. The CDR3 nucleotides are TGTGCCTGGAGTCGCGGTAGTTCTGGGGCCAACGTCCTGACTTTC.